The entry below describes one T cell receptor (beta chain). The PCR was carried out with 60 Vbeta primers and 13 Jbeta primers. This table comes from immunoSEQ multiplex PCR, and its TCRdb copy is limited to in-frame clones, with some not included. The sample lists approximately 150,000 clones, under 90% occurring once. The data are from a study of cytomegalovirus exposure and HLA in healthy donors. The CDR3 runs 17 residues. V was trimmed by 5 bases and J by 8 bases, leaving 25 bases between them. The germline V gene encodes CDR1 SEHNR and CDR2 FQNEAQ (reference sequence). The sequenced material came from PBMCs. J is TRBJ2-1 and V is TRBV7-9; D possibly corresponds to TRBD1 (6 bases). The source of this sequence is a boy aged 2 to 9 in good health and CMV-seronegative. CDR3 coding DNA: TGTGCCAGCAGCCAAGAGGGTACAGGGTATGGGTCGGATGAGCAGTTCTTC. It is translated as CASSQEGTGYGSDEQFF. Together with reference TRBV7-9 and TRBJ2-1, the CDR3 gives the full variable domain: DTGVSQNPRHKITKRGQNVTFRCDPISEHNRLYWYRQTLGQGPEFLTYFQNEAQLEKSRLLSDRFSAERPKGSFSTLEIQRTEQGDSAMYLCASSQEGTGYGSDEQFFGPGTRLTVL.